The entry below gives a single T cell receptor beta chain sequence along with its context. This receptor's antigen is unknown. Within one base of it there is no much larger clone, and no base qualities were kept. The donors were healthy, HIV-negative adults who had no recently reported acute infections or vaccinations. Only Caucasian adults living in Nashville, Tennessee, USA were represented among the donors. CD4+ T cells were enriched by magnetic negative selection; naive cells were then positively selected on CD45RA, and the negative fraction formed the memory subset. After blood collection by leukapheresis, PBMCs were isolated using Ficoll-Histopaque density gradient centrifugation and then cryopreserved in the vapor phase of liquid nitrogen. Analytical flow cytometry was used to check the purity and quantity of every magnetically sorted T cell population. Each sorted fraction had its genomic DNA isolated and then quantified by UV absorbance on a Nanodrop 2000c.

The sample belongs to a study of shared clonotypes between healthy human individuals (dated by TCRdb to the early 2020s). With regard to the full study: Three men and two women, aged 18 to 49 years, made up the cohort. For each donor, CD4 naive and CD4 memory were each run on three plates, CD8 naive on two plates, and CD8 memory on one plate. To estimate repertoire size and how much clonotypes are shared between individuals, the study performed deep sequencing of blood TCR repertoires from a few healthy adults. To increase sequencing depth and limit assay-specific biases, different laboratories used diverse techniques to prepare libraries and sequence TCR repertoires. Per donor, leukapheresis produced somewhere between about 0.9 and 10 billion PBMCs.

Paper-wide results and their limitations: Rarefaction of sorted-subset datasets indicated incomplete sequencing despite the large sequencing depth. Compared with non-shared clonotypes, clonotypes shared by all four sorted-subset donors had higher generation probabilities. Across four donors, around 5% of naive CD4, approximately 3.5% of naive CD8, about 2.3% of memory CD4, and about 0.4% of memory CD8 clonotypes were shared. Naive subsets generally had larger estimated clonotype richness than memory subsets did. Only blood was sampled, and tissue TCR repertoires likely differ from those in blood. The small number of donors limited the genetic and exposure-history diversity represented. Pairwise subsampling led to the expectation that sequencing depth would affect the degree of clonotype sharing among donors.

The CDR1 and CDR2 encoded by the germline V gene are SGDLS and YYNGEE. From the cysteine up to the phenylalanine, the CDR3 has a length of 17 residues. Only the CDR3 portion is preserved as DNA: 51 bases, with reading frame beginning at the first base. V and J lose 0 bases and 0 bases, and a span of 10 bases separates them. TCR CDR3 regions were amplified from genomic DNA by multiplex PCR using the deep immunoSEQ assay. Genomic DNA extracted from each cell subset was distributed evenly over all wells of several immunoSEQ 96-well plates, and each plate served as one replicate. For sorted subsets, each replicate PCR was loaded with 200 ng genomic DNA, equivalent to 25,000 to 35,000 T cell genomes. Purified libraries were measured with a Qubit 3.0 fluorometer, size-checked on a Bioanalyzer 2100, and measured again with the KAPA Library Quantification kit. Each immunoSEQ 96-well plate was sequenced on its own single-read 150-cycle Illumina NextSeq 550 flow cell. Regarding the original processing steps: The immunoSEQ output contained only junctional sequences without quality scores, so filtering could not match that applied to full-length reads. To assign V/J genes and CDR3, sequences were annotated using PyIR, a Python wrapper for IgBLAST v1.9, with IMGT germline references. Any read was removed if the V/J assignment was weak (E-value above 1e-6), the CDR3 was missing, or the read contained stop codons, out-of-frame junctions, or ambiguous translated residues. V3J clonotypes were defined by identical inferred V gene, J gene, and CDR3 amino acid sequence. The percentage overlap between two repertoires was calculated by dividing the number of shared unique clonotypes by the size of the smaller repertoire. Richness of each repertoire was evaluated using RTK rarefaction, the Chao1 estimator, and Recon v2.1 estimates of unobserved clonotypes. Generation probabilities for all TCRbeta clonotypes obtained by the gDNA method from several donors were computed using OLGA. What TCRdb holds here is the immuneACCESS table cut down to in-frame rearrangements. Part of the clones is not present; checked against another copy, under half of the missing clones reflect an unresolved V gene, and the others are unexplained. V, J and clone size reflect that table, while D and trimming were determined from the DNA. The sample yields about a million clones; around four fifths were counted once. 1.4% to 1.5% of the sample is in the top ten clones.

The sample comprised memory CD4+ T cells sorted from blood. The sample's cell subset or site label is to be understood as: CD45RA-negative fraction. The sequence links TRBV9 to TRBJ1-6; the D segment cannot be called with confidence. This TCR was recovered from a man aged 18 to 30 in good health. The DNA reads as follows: TGTGCCAGCAGCGTAGGTGATGCGAGCTCCTATAATTCACCCCTCCACTTT. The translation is CASSVGDASSYNSPLHF.